These 17 T cell receptor beta chains were all obtained from the same sample, sequenced in a study of low-dose radiotherapy and immunotherapy resistance in tumors. Time point meaning: after trial treatment. Treatment denoted: LDRT plus nivolumab, ipilimumab, low-dose cyclophosphamide and aspirin (RACIN trial). TRAV- and TRBV-specific primers were used for first-strand cDNA, which covered alpha and beta chains. TCR amplification ran 15 to 20 PCR cycles using constant-region and V-primer adapter primers. TCRdb fed the reads into MiXCR, producing one record per CDR3 protein. The table lists about 100,000 distinct CDR3 sequences, about a fifth of them singletons. This specimen consisted of PBMCs, obtained after low-dose radiotherapy plus immunotherapy. The receptors shown here come from a male donor with prostate cancer.

The chain links TRBV5-1 to TRBJ2-7; no clear D gene. The V end was cut by 4 bases, the J end by 6 bases, with 5 bases between. The CDR3 sequence is 10 residues long. Looked up from germline, CDR1 is SGHRS and CDR2 is YFSETQ. In DNA, the CDR3 is TGCGCCAGCAGCCCCCGCGAGCAGTACTTC. Residues: CASSPREQYF.

The chain recombines TRBV29-1 with TRBJ2-5, with D tentatively TRBD2 (6 bases). The CDR3 contains 12 residues. V was clipped by 4 bases and J by 5 bases, with 11 bases between them. CDR1 and CDR2 from the germline V gene are SQVTM and ANQGSEA. The CDR3 DNA sequence: TGCAGCGTTGGGCGGGGCTATGAGACCCAGTACTTC. Its translation: CSVGRGYETQYF.

This clonotype was detected many times. The J gene is TRBJ2-2, the V gene TRBV6-2 or TRBV6-3, with D unresolved. The germline V gene encodes CDR1 MNHEY and CDR2 SVGEGT. V shed 7 bases and J shed 6 bases, with 12 bases lying between them. The CDR3 spans 13 residues. The CDR3 loop reads CASKRKVAGELFF. The CDR3 nucleotides are TGTGCCAGCAAAAGAAAGGTAGCCGGGGAGCTGTTTTTT.

This clonotype was observed at least ten times. The junction shows a germline mismatch at one end, possibly a read error. The J gene is TRBJ2-5, the V gene TRBV12-3 or TRBV12-4, with 10 positions matching TRBD2. CDR3 length: 14 amino acids. The CDR3 loop is CASSLAGDQETQYF. The CDR3 nucleotides read TGTGCCAGCAGTCTAGCGGGGGACCAAGAGACCCAGTACTTC.

With regard to this clonotype: A far larger clone lies a single base away; this is likely a read error. This rearrangement joins TRBV20-1 to TRBJ2-7, with D perhaps assigned TRBD1 or TRBD2 (7 bases each). This CDR3 has 16 residues. V was trimmed by 0 bases and J by 7 bases, leaving 22 bases between them. Germline V CDR1 and CDR2: DFQATT, SNEGSKA (reference sequence). DNA of the CDR3: TGCAGTGCTAGAGATCCCTCAGGGGGGGAGTACAATGAGCAGTACTTC. Translation: CSARDPSGGEYNEQYF.

This clonotype appeared many times. The chain uses TRBV2 and TRBJ2-7; D unclear. This CDR3 has 12 residues. The V gene lost 1 base and the J gene lost 7 bases, with 8 bases spanning the gap. The germline V gene has CDR1 SNHLY and CDR2 FYNNEI. CDR3 in amino acids: CASSEVRSEQYF. CDR3 bases: TGTGCCAGCAGTGAAGTGAGAAGTGAGCAGTACTTC. The whole variable domain, filled in from reference TRBV2 and TRBJ2-7, reads EPEVTQTPSHQVTQMGQEVILRCVPISNHLYFYWYRQILGQKVEFLVSFYNNEISEKSEIFDDQFSVERPDGSNFTLKIRSTKLEDSAMYFCASSEVRSEQYFGPGTRLTVT.

This clonotype was detected ten times or more. The CDR3 protein is CASSVGTGGRETQYF. The CDR3 nucleotides are TGCGCCAGCAGTGTGGGGACAGGGGGCCGAGAGACCCAGTACTTC. The chain joins TRBV10-2 to TRBJ2-5; TRBD1 matches at 12 bases. The germline V gene encodes CDR1 WSHSY and CDR2 SAAADI. The CDR3 has 15 residues. With V trimmed by 4 bases and J by 4 bases, 4 bases remained unmatched.

The chain uses TRBV20-1 and TRBJ2-3; possible D gene TRBD2, 5 bases. Trimming stripped 3 bases from V and 0 bases from J, with 13 bases between. Germline CDR1 is DFQATT and CDR2 is SNEGSKA (reference sequence). This CDR3 has 15 residues. CDR3 bases: TGCAGTGCTAGCCCCGGCGGGTCAAGCACAGATACGCAGTATTTT. It specifies CSASPGGSSTDTQYF.

V usage is TRBV27 and J usage is TRBJ1-4; 10 bases map to TRBD1. Losses at the gene ends were 5 bases for V and 8 bases for J; bases not matched to a gene: 2. The CDR3 is 13 residues long. Germline loops: CDR1 MNHEY, CDR2 SMNVEV (reference sequence). The CDR3 nucleotides are TGTGCCAGCAGTGACAGGGGGCGGGAAAAACTGTTTTTT. Translated: CASSDRGREKLFF.

This clonotype was recorded once. Given a far larger clone just one base away, this is likely a sequencing read error. The gene calls are TRBV5-3 and TRBJ2-7, with D possibly being TRBD2 (6 bases). TRBV5-3 is designated an ORF whose function remains uncertain. This CDR3 region has 16 residues. The V gene lost 8 bases and the J gene lost 7 bases, with 28 bases spanning the gap. The CDR3 DNA follows: TGTGCCAGCAATGTCGGGGGAACAAGCTCCTACAATGAGCAGTACTTC. Protein: CASNVGGTSSYNEQYF.

This clonotype showed up many times. The chain is built from TRBV19 and TRBJ1-2, with 10 bases matching TRBD1. The J segment lost 3 bases and the V segment lost 5 bases, leaving 3 bases of the junction unmatched. The CDR3 runs to 14 residues. The V gene's germline CDR1 is LNHDA and CDR2 SQIVND (reference sequence). The CDR3 loop reads CASSPGTGDYGYTF. CDR3 nucleotide sequence: TGTGCCAGTAGTCCCGGGACAGGGGACTATGGCTACACCTTC. Full variable domain (remainder filled in from reference TRBV19 and TRBJ1-2): DGGITQSPKYLFRKEGQNVTLSCEQNLNHDAMYWYRQDPGQGLRLIYYSQIVNDFQKGDIAEGYSVSREKKESFPLTVTSAQKNPTAFYLCASSPGTGDYGYTFGSGTRLTVV.

This clonotype was found many times. This sequence joins TRBV11-1 and TRBJ2-1; TRBD1 or TRBD2 may be the D gene (5 bases each). Per the germline V gene, CDR1 is SGHAT and CDR2 is FQDESV (reference sequence). The CDR3 loop spans 16 amino acids. The V and J ends lost 3 bases and 0 bases respectively, with 12 bases between them. The CDR3 region has the DNA TGTGCCAGCAGCTTTCGGGGCAGGAGCTCCTACAATGAGCAGTTCTTC. Encoded protein: CASSFRGRSSYNEQFF. The variable domain in full, with the rest retrieved from reference TRBV11-1 and TRBJ2-1, is EAEVAQSPRYKITEKSQAVAFWCDPISGHATLYWYRQILGQGPELLVQFQDESVVDDSQLPKDRFSAERLKGVDSTLKIQPAELGDSAMYLCASSFRGRSSYNEQFFGPGTRLTVL.

This clonotype was counted ten times or more. The chain combines TRBV3-1 with TRBJ2-4, with 9 bases that match TRBD2. CDR3 length equals 14 residues. Trimming removed 3 bases from V and 5 bases from J; junction bases left unmatched: 2. Germline assignment: CDR1 LGHDT and CDR2 YNNKEL (reference sequence). The CDR3 sequence is CASSHSGGENIQYF. The CDR3 DNA reads as TGTGCCAGCAGCCATAGCGGGGGAGAAAACATTCAGTACTTC.

J is TRBJ1-2 and V is TRBV19, with D possibly matching TRBD1 (6 bases). The V end lost 4 bases, the J end lost 6 bases, and 21 bases lay between the germline ends. This CDR3 is built from 16 residues. Germline CDR1 and CDR2: LNHDA and SQIVND (reference sequence). The CDR3 DNA follows: TGTGCCAGTAGTACGCTCCCCCGCCAAACAGGGAATGGCTACACCTTC. Encoded protein: CASSTLPRQTGNGYTF.

This clonotype was recorded at least ten times. This chain links TRBV25-1 with TRBJ2-2; no reliable D call. Germline CDR1 and CDR2: MGHDK and SYGVNS. This CDR3 contains 17 residues. Trimming removed 3 bases at V and 0 bases at J, with 14 bases between. In DNA, the CDR3 is TGTGCCAGCAGTGAGTTCTTACCAGGCCCGAACACCGGGGAGCTGTTTTTT. This sequence encodes CASSEFLPGPNTGELFF.

This clonotype was observed many times. The rearrangement joins TRBV7-8 to TRBJ2-7; tentative D call: TRBD2 (6 bases). CDR3 size: 17 residues. V lost 4 bases and J 4 bases, leaving 23 bases between the germline ends. Germline CDR1 reads SGHVS; CDR2 reads FQNEAQ. The CDR3 nucleotides are TGTGCCAGCAGCTCACTGAGGCTTCCCTCGCGGGGATACGAGCAGTACTTC. Translation gives CASSSLRLPSRGYEQYF.

This clonotype was counted many times. The rearrangement links TRBV29-1 to TRBJ2-5; possibly TRBD1 or TRBD2 for D (6 bases each). V lost 7 bases and J 5 bases, leaving 14 bases between the germline ends. The CDR3 loop spans 12 amino acids. The V gene's germline CDR1 is SQVTM and CDR2 ANQGSEA. The CDR3 protein is CSARGLRETQYF. The CDR3 DNA reads TGCAGCGCCCGGGGGCTTAGGGAGACCCAGTACTTC.